Each of the 23 T cell receptor beta chains below was sequenced from the same sample in a study of OX40 agonist ivuxolimab in advanced cancers. Method: immunoSEQ multiplex PCR; TCRdb's copy keeps in-frame clones and lacks some. The data hold fewer than 15,000 clones, with around 80% observed a single time. Material: CD4+ or CD8+ T cells sorted from blood, obtained in a trial of the OX40 agonist ivuxolimab. These receptors came from an adult with an advanced solid tumor such as melanoma, head and neck, liver or kidney cancer.

V gene TRBV2 combines with J gene TRBJ1-1; D possibly corresponds to TRBD1 (5 bases). V was clipped by 6 bases and J by 4 bases, with 9 bases between them. The CDR3 contains 12 residues. The V gene's germline CDR1 is SNHLY and CDR2 FYNNEI. CDR3 bases: TGTGCCAGCAGCCCGGGGGGCACTGAAGCTTTCTTT. Its translation is CASSPGGTEAFF.

The V and J genes are TRBV7-6 and TRBJ1-5, with TRBD1 matching over 9 bases. Trimming took 5 bases from V and 6 from J; bases not matched to a gene: 5. This CDR3 spans 14 amino acids. Germline-derived CDR1 and CDR2 are SGHVS and FNYEAQ. CDR3 amino acids: CASSPGQGIQPQHF. The CDR3 DNA sequence: TGTGCCAGCAGCCCTGGACAGGGGATTCAGCCCCAGCATTTT.

V is TRBV10-1 and J is TRBJ2-5; TRBD1 agrees at 8 bases. The CDR3 is 15 amino acids. The ends lost 2 bases at V and 5 bases at J; junction bases unmatched: 7. Germline V CDR1 and CDR2: WNHNN, SYGVQD (reference sequence). CDR3 protein: CASSETGGQVETQYF. The CDR3 DNA reads TGCGCCAGCAGTGAGACAGGGGGACAAGTGGAGACCCAGTACTTC.

This chain links TRBV6-1 with TRBJ2-1, with TRBD2 identical over 9 bases. The germline CDR1 and CDR2 sequences are MNHNS and SASEGT. V lost 8 bases, J lost 6 bases, and 11 bases stayed unmatched. The CDR3 is 15 amino acids. The CDR3, as DNA: TGTGCCAGCGCCCCTATGGCGGGAGGGATCAATGAGCAGTTCTTC. It yields the protein CASAPMAGGINEQFF.

The chain combines TRBV30 with TRBJ2-2; 11 bases are a match to TRBD2. V shed 1 base, J shed 3 bases, and the junction held 10 bases outside the gene matches. The CDR3 runs to 18 residues. In germline, CDR1 is GTSNPN, CDR2 SVGIG (reference sequence). Here the CDR3 DNA reads TGTGCCTGGAGTGGGTGGTCTAGCGGGGGGATGGACACCGGGGAGCTGTTTTTT. Its protein product is CAWSGWSSGGMDTGELFF.

The rearrangement uses TRBV27 and TRBJ2-2; D is unresolved. This CDR3 is built from 15 residues. V dropped 3 bases and J dropped 6 bases, with 14 bases sitting between them. CDR1 and CDR2 (germline): MNHEY, SMNVEV (reference sequence). DNA of the CDR3: TGTGCCAGCAGTTTTTCTCCAGGCAAGGCCGGGGAGCTGTTTTTT. This codes for CASSFSPGKAGELFF.

On this clone itself: Since a much larger clone is just one base distant, this may be a read error. The V and J genes are TRBV5-6 and TRBJ2-1, with D perhaps being TRBD1 or TRBD2 (5 bases each). CDR3 length equals 13 residues. The germline gives CDR1 SGHDT, CDR2 YYEEEE. Trimming cost V 0 bases and J 10 bases, with 11 bases left between them. CDR3 coding DNA: TGTGCCAGCAGCTTGGGAGGGTGGGACGAGCAGTTCTTC. Its translation: CASSLGGWDEQFF. Full variable domain (missing parts from reference TRBV5-6 and TRBJ2-1): DAGVTQSPTHLIKTRGQQVTLRCSPKSGHDTVSWYQQALGQGPQFIFQYYEEEERQRGNFPDRFSGHQFPNYSSELNVNALLLGDSALYLCASSLGGWDEQFFGPGTRLTVL.

As for this clone: A read error may be the cause here, since a much bigger clone is one base away. This sample also contains other DNA sequences that code for the same CDR3. This sequence joins TRBV27 and TRBJ2-3, with D hard to call. Trimming stripped 6 bases from V and 1 base from J, with 5 bases between. The germline gives CDR1 MNHEY, CDR2 SMNVEV (reference sequence). CDR3 length: 12 residues. CDR3 nucleotide sequence: TGTGCCAGCAGCCCCCGCACAGATACGCAGTATTTT. Translation gives CASSPRTDTQYF.

The chain links TRBV4-2 to TRBJ1-1; 8 positions match TRBD1. Germline V gene sequence: CDR1 LGHNA, CDR2 YNFKEQ. With 4 bases clipped from V and 1 base from J, the junction kept 5 bases outside the gene matches. The length of the CDR3 is 15 residues. Here the CDR3 reads CASSPPDRENTEAFF. CDR3 nucleotide sequence: TGTGCCAGCAGCCCACCGGACAGGGAGAACACTGAAGCTTTCTTT.

The chain combines TRBV7-2 with TRBJ1-1; no reliable D call. V was trimmed by 4 bases and J by 1 base, leaving 13 bases between them. The CDR3 is 15 amino acids. CDR1 and CDR2 from the germline V gene are SGHTA and FQGNSA. DNA for the CDR3: TGTGCCAGCAGCTGGGCGGCGGGTGGGAACACTGAAGCTTTCTTT. It translates to CASSWAAGGNTEAFF.

The chain carries TRBV19 and TRBJ2-3, with D maybe TRBD1 (5 bases). V shed 1 base and J shed 1 base, with 9 bases lying between them. The germline V gene has CDR1 LNHDA and CDR2 SQIVND (reference sequence). The CDR3 loop spans 15 amino acids. The CDR3 DNA reads TGTGCCAGTAGTATAGTAGGGGTGGGCACAGATACGCAGTATTTT. It encodes CASSIVGVGTDTQYF.

The chain uses TRBV5-1 and TRBJ2-1, with 13 bases matching TRBD2. V lost 0 bases to trimming and J lost 8 bases; unmatched junction nucleotides: 8. This CDR3 is built from 17 residues. The germline V gene encodes CDR1 SGHRS and CDR2 YFSETQ. The CDR3 reads CASSLAGLAGALHEQFF. The CDR3 DNA sequence: TGCGCCAGCAGCTTGGCTGGACTAGCGGGAGCTCTCCATGAGCAGTTCTTC.

The V and J genes are TRBV7-2 and TRBJ2-7; 8 bases agree with TRBD2. The junction had 8 bases not matched to a gene; V was cut back by 5 bases and J by 2 bases. Germline loops: CDR1 SGHTA, CDR2 FQGNSA. The CDR3 contains 15 residues. The CDR3 DNA sequence: TGTGCCAGCAGCCCCGGGGGGGGACAAACCTACGAGCAGTACTTC. Translating gives CASSPGGGQTYEQYF. The full variable domain, rest sourced from reference TRBV7-2 and TRBJ2-7, is GAGVSQSPSNKVTEKGKDVELRCDPISGHTALYWYRQSLGQGLEFLIYFQGNSAPDKSGLPSDRFSAERTGGSVSTLTIQRTQQEDSAVYLCASSPGGGQTYEQYFGPGTRLTVT.

The chain links TRBV27 to TRBJ2-1; 10 bases are a match to TRBD1. The CDR3 totals 16 residues. CDR1 and CDR2 from the germline V gene are MNHEY and SMNVEV (reference sequence). Trimming took 5 bases from V and 3 from J; bases not matched to a gene: 7. CDR3 loop: CASSPPGTGDYNEQFF. The CDR3 bases are TGTGCCAGCAGTCCCCCCGGGACAGGGGACTACAATGAGCAGTTCTTC.

This chain connects TRBV5-5 to TRBJ1-2; TRBD1 agrees at 8 bases. The CDR3 consists of 13 residues. Looked up from germline, CDR1 is SGHKS and CDR2 is YYEKEE (reference sequence). V trimming: 5 bases; J trimming: 4 bases; junction bases outside the gene matches: 4. DNA for the CDR3: TGTGCCAGCAGGACAGGGGCAGGCTATGGCTACACCTTC. Translating it yields CASRTGAGYGYTF.

The CDR3 region has the DNA TGTGCCAGCAGCTTGGGACAGGGGTACGGCGAGCAGTACTTC. It specifies CASSLGQGYGEQYF. The genes are TRBV5-5 and TRBJ2-7, with 8 bases that match TRBD1. J lost 6 bases, V lost 0 bases, and 5 bases had no gene match. Germline loops: CDR1 SGHKS, CDR2 YYEKEE (reference sequence). The CDR3 is made up of 14 amino acids.

This sequence joins TRBV11-2 and TRBJ2-7, with 8 positions matching TRBD2. This CDR3 has 15 residues. Trimming took 5 bases from V and 0 from J; bases not matched to a gene: 6. Looked up from germline, CDR1 is SGHAT and CDR2 is FQNNGV. The CDR3 loop is CASSPFGGVSYEQYF. CDR3 coding DNA: TGTGCCAGCAGCCCCTTCGGGGGGGTCTCCTACGAGCAGTACTTC. The entire variable domain, with the rest obtained from reference TRBV11-2 and TRBJ2-7, is as follows: EAGVAQSPRYKIIEKRQSVAFWCNPISGHATLYWYQQILGQGPKLLIQFQNNGVVDDSQLPKDRFSAERLKGVDSTLKIQPAKLEDSAVYLCASSPFGGVSYEQYFGPGTRLTVT.

The chain couples TRBV9 to TRBJ2-1; 7 positions agree with TRBD1. Unmatched junction bases numbered 8, after V lost 4 bases and J lost 7 bases. This CDR3 has 14 residues. Germline V gives CDR1 SGDLS, CDR2 YYNGEE. The CDR3 coding sequence is TGTGCCAGCAGCCCCCTTAACAGGGGAAATGAGCAGTTCTTC. Translating gives CASSPLNRGNEQFF.

The V and J genes are TRBV19 and TRBJ2-5; D remains unclear. The CDR3 has 12 residues. The germline gives CDR1 LNHDA, CDR2 SQIVND (reference sequence). Trimming left V 6 bases short and J 3 bases short, with 8 bases between. The CDR3: CASSRVKETQYF. The DNA of the CDR3 is TGTGCCAGTAGCAGAGTTAAAGAGACCCAGTACTTC.

This clone is medium-sized. This same CDR3 is encoded by further DNA sequences in the sample. The genes are TRBV27 and TRBJ2-3; the match to TRBD2 covers 8 bases. Germline V gene data show CDR1 as MNHEY and CDR2 as SMNVEV (reference sequence). The trim removed 6 bases at V and 5 bases at J, leaving 4 bases unmatched. CDR3 size: 13 residues. The CDR3 here is CASSPTSEDTQYF. DNA for the CDR3: TGTGCCAGCAGCCCGACTAGCGAAGATACGCAGTATTTT.

The chain has TRBV5-1 and TRBJ2-7; D may be TRBD2 (5 bases). Germline values: CDR1 SGHRS, CDR2 YFSETQ. Between the trimmed V and J ends, which lost 5 bases and 7 bases, there was a span of 13 bases. The CDR3 loop spans 12 amino acids. This CDR3 is CASRIPEEEQYF. CDR3 coding DNA: TGCGCCAGCAGAATTCCGGAGGAAGAGCAGTACTTC.

This chain connects TRBV7-8 to TRBJ1-2, with a weak D call TRBD1 (5 bases). Germline CDR1 reads SGHVS; CDR2 reads FQNEAQ. CDR3 size: 14 residues. V lost 2 bases and J lost 8, with 15 bases in between. CDR3 nucleotides: TGTGCCAGCAGCTTAAATGGGCAGGGAAGGGGCTACACCTTC. As protein: CASSLNGQGRGYTF.

This rearrangement joins TRBV27 to TRBJ2-7; D may be TRBD1 (5 bases). The length of the CDR3 is 17 residues. In germline, CDR1 is MNHEY, CDR2 SMNVEV (reference sequence). With 2 bases removed from V and 1 base from J, the gap between germline ends came to 18 bases. CDR3 in amino acids: CASSLRLQGGLSYEQYF. DNA of the CDR3: TGTGCCAGCAGTTTACGCCTCCAGGGTGGCCTATCCTACGAGCAGTACTTC.